Given below is one T cell receptor (beta chain) in context. Its antigen remains unknown. The same CDR3 can be traced to other DNA sequences in this sample. The sample originates from a study of shared clonotypes between healthy human individuals. For the study at large: CD4 naive and memory got three plates each, CD8 naive two, CD8 memory one.

Only in-frame clones appear in the TCRdb table, and some are missing; sequencing was by immunoSEQ multiplex PCR. The sample holds about 980,000 clones, approximately 80% seen once. Broader study findings: As a rule, naive subsets had a larger estimated richness than memory subsets.

Per the germline V gene, CDR1 is ENHRY and CDR2 is SYGVKD. There are 12 residues in the CDR3. V lost 3 bases, J lost 3 bases, and 6 bases lay in between. V usage is TRBV10-3 and J usage is TRBJ2-7, with TRBD1 as a possible D gene (6 bases). What was sequenced was memory CD4+ T cells sorted from blood. Subset in this sample: CD45RA-negative fraction. This receptor was taken from a man younger than 35 in good health. The CDR3 DNA sequence: TGTGCCATCAGTGACAGGGGCTACGAGCAGTACTTC. This sequence encodes CAISDRGYEQYF.